Below, one T cell receptor (beta chain) is given with its context. TCRdb's table, derived via immunoSEQ multiplex PCR, lists solely in-frame clones and lacks some. The sample holds a few hundred thousand clones; 84% are singletons and the top ten take about 6.6%. Participants were placed into cohorts based on the clinical history they reported. The record originates from a study of blood T cell repertoires in COVID-19. Study-level background: Sites in the United States, Italy and Spain provided acute and convalescent COVID-19 samples. T cells, B-cell-depleted T cells, or PBMCs supplied cDNA or gDNA.

This CDR3 spans 15 amino acids. The germline V gene encodes CDR1 SGHTA and CDR2 FQGNSA. V trimming: 2 bases; J trimming: 5 bases; junction bases outside the gene matches: 5. The chain combines TRBV7-2 with TRBJ2-5, with TRBD2 matching 10 bases. The receptor was isolated from a woman aged 40 to 55 who had recovered from COVID-19. The source material was PBMCs or T cells enriched from blood (not recorded which). CDR3 amino acids: CASSLRPSGSETQYF. The CDR3 region has the DNA TGTGCCAGCAGCTTAAGGCCTAGCGGGAGTGAGACCCAGTACTTC.